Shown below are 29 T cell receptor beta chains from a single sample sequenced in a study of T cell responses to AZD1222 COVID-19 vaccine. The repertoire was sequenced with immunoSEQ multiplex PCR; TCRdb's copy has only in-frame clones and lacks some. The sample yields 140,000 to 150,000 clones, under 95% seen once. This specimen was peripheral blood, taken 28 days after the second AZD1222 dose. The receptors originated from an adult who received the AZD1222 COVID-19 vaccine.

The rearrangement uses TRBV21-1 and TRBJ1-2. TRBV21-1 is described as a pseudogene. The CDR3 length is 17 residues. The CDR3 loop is CASSRSPQWVNCYGYTF. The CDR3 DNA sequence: TGTGCCAGCAGCAGGTCTCCCCAGTGGGTGAACTGCTATGGCTACACCTTC.

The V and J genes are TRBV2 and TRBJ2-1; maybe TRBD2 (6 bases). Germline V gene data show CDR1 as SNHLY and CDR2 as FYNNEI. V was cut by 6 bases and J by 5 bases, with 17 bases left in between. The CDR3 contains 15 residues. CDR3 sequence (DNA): TGTGCCAGCAGGGACTTACCGGGAGTAAACAATGAGCAGTTCTTC. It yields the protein CASRDLPGVNNEQFF.

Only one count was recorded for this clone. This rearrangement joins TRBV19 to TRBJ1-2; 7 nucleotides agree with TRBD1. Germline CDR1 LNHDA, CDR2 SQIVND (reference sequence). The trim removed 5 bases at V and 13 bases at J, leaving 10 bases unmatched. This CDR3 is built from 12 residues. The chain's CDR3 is CASSLADRAFTF. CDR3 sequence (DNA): TGTGCCAGTAGTCTAGCTGACAGGGCTTTCACCTTC. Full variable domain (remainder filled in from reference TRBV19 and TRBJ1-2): DGGITQSPKYLFRKEGQNVTLSCEQNLNHDAMYWYRQDPGQGLRLIYYSQIVNDFQKGDIAEGYSVSREKKESFPLTVTSAQKNPTAFYLCASSLADRAFTFGSGTRLTVV.

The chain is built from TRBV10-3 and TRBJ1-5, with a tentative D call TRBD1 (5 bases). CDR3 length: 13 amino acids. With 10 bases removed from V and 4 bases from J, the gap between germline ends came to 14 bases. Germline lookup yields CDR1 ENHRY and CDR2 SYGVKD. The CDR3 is CATGPGANQPQHF. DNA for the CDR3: TGTGCCACCGGCCCCGGGGCGAATCAGCCCCAGCATTTT.

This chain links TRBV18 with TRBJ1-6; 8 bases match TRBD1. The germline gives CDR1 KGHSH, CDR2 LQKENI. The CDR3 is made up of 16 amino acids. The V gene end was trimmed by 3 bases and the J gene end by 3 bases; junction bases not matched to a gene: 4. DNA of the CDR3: TGTGCCAGCTCACCTGGGACAGGAATCTATAATTCACCCCTCCACTTT. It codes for CASSPGTGIYNSPLHF.

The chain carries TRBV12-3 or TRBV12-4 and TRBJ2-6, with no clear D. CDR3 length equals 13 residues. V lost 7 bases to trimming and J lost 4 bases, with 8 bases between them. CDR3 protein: CASTPFGANVLTF. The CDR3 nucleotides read TGTGCCAGCACCCCATTCGGGGCCAACGTCCTGACTTTC.

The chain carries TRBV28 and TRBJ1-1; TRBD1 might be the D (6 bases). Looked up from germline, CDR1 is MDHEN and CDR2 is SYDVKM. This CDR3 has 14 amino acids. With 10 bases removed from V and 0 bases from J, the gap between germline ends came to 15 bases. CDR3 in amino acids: CATRPTGLNTEAFF. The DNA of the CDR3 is TGTGCCACCCGGCCGACAGGTTTGAACACTGAAGCTTTCTTT. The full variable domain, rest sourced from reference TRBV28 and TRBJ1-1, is DVKVTQSSRYLVKRTGEKVFLECVQDMDHENMFWYRQDPGLGLRLIYFSYDVKMKEKGDIPEGYSVSREKKERFSLILESASTNQTSMYLCATRPTGLNTEAFFGQGTRLTVV.

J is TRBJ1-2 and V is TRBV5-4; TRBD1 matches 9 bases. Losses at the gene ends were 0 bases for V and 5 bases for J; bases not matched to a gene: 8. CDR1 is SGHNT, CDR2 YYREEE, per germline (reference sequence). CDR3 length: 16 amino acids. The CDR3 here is CASSLAGGTGWYGYTF. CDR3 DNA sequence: TGTGCCAGCAGCTTGGCCGGGGGGACAGGGTGGTATGGCTACACCTTC.

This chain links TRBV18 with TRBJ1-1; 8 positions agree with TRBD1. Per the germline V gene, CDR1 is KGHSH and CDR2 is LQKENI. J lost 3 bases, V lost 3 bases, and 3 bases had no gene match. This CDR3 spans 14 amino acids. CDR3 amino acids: CASSPGQGHTEAFF. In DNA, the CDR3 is TGTGCCAGCTCACCCGGACAGGGACACACTGAAGCTTTCTTT.

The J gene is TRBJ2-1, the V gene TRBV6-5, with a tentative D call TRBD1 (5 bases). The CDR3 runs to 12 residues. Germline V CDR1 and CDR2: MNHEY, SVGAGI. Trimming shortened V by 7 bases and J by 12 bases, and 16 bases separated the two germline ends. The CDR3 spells CASKTGAVGQFF. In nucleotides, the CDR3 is TGTGCCAGCAAGACTGGGGCCGTCGGGCAGTTCTTC.

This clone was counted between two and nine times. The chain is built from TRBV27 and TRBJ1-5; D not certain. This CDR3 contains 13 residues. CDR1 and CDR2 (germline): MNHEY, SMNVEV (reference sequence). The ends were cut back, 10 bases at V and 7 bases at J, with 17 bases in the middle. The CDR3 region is CAIARTAGQPQHF. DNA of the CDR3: TGTGCCATCGCTCGGACGGCGGGCCAGCCCCAGCATTTT.

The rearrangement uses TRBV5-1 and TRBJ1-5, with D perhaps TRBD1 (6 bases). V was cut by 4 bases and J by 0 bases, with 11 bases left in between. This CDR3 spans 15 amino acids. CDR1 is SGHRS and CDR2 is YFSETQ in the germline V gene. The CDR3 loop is CASSPGQNSNQPQHF. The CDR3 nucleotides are TGCGCCAGCAGCCCCGGACAGAATAGCAATCAGCCCCAGCATTTT.

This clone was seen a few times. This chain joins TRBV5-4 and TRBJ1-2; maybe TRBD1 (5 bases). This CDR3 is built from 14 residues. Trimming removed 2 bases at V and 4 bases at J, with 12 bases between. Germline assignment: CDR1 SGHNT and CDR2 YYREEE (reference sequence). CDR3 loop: CASSFDRGTYGYTF. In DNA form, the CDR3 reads TGTGCCAGCAGCTTCGATAGGGGAACCTATGGCTACACCTTC.

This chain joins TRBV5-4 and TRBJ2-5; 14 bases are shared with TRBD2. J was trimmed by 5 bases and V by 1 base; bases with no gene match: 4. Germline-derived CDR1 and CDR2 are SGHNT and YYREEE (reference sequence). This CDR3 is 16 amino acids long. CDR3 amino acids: CASSLQRTSGGETQYF. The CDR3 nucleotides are TGTGCCAGCAGCTTGCAGCGGACTAGCGGGGGGGAGACCCAGTACTTC.

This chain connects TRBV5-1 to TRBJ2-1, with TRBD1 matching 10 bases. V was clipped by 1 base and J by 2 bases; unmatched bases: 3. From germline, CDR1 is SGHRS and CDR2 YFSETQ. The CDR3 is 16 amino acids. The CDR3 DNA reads TGCGCCAGCAGCTTGACCGGACAGGGGGCCTACAATGAGCAGTTCTTC. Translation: CASSLTGQGAYNEQFF.

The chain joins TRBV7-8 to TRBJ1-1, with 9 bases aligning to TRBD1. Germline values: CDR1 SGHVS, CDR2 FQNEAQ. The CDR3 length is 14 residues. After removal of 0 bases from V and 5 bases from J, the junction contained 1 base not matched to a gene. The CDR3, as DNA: TGTGCCAGCAGCTTAGCGACAGGGGGGACTGAAGCTTTCTTT. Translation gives CASSLATGGTEAFF.

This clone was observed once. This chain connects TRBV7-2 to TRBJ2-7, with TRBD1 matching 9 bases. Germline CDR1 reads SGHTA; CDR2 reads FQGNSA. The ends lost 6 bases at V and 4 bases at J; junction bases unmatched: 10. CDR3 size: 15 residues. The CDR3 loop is CASRSSGTGYYEQYF. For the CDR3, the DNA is TGTGCCAGCAGATCCTCCGGGACAGGGTATTACGAGCAGTACTTC.

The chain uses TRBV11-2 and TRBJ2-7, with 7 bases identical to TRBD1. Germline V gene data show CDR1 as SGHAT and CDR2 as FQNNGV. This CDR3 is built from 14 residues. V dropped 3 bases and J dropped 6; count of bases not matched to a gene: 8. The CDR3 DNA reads TGTGCCAGCAGCTTCCGAGGGGGCACCTTCGAGCAGTACTTC. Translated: CASSFRGGTFEQYF.

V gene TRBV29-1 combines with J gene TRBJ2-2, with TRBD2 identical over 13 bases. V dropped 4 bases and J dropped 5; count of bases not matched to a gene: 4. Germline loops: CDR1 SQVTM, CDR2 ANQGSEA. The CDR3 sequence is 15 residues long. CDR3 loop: CSVGTSGRGTGELFF. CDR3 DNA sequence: TGCAGCGTTGGGACTAGCGGGAGAGGGACCGGGGAGCTGTTTTTT.

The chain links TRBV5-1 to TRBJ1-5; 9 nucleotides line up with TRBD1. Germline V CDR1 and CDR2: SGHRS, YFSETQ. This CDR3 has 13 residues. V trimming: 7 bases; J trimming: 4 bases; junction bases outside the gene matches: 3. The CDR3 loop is CASRTGDNQPQHF. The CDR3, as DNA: TGCGCCAGCCGGACAGGGGATAATCAGCCCCAGCATTTT.

The CDR3 bases are TGCGCCAGCAGTTTCCAAGGACAGTACCAAGAGACCCAGTACTTC. Translated: CASSFQGQYQETQYF. The chain combines TRBV5-1 with TRBJ2-5, with D tentatively TRBD1 (6 bases). The germline V and J ends were trimmed by 5 bases and 0 bases, with 14 bases remaining between them. Looked up from germline, CDR1 is SGHRS and CDR2 is YFSETQ. CDR3 length equals 15 residues.

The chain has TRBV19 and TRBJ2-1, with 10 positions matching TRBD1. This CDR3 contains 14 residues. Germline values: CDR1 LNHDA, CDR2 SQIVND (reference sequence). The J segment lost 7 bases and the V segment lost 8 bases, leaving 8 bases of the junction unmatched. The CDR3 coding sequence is TGTGCCAGTCGGGACAGGGGACAAGGAAATGAGCAGTTCTTC. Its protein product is CASRDRGQGNEQFF.

In DNA form, the CDR3 reads TGCGCCAGCAGCCACCCCGTCGAGAACACTGAAGCTTTCTTT. It codes for CASSHPVENTEAFF. This chain joins TRBV4-1 and TRBJ1-1, with D unresolved. CDR1 is MGHRA, CDR2 YSYEKL, per germline. The V end lost 3 bases, the J end lost 1 base, and 9 bases lay between the germline ends. The CDR3 has 14 amino acids.

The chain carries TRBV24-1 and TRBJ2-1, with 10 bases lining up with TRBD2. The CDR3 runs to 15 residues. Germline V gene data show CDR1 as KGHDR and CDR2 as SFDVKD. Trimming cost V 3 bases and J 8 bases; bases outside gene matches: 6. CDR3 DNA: TGTGCCACCAGTGATAGGCTAGCGGGAGTGGATGAGCAGTTCTTC. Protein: CATSDRLAGVDEQFF.

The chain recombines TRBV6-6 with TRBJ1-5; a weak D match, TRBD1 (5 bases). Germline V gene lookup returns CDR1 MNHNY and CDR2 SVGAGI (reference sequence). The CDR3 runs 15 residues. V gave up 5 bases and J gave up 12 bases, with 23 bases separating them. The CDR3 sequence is CASSRQAQGVVGQHF. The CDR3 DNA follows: TGTGCCAGCAGTCGACAAGCCCAAGGGGTGGTGGGCCAGCATTTT.

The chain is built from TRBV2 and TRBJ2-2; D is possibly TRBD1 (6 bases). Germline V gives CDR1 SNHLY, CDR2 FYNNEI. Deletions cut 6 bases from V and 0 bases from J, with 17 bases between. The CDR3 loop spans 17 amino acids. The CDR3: CASRTIQGASNTGELFF. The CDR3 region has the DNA TGTGCCAGCAGGACGATACAGGGCGCCTCGAACACCGGGGAGCTGTTTTTT.

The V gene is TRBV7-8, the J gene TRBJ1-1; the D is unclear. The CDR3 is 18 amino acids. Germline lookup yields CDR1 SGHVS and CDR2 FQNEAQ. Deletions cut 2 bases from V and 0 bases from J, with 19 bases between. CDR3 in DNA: TGTGCCAGCAGCTTATTGGCCGAGGCCGCCCGCATGAACACTGAAGCTTTCTTT. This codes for CASSLLAEAARMNTEAFF.

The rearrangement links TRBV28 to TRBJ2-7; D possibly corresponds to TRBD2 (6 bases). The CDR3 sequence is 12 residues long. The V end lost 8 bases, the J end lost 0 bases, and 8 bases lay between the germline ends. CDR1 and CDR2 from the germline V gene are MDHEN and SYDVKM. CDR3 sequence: CASRGTSYEQYF. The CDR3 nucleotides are TGTGCCAGCCGGGGGACCTCCTACGAGCAGTACTTC.

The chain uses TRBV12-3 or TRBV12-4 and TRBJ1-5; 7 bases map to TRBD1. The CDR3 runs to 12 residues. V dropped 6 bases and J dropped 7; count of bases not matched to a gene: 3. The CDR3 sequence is CASRLQGQPQHF. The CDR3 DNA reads TGTGCCAGCAGGTTACAGGGGCAGCCCCAGCATTTT.